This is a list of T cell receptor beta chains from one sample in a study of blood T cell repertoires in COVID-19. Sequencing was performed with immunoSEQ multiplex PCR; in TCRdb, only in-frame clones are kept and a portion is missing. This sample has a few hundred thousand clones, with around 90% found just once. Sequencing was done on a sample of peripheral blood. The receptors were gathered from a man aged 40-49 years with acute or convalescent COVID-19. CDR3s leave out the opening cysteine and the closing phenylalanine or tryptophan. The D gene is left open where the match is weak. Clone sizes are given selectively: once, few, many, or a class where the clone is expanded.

ASSSGQDNSPLH,TRBJ1-6,.,TRBD1,TRBV7-8
ASSHSGTGLYEQY,TRBJ2-7,.,TRBD1,TRBV18
ASSLTGGAANTEAF,TRBJ1-1,.,TRBD1,TRBV28
ASSEAEGIGYGYT,TRBJ1-2,.,.,TRBV6-1
ASSAKRGGRAQY,TRBJ2-5,.,TRBD2,TRBV2
SVERGVTGELF,TRBJ2-2,.,TRBD2,TRBV29-1
ASTEDRGPNGYT,TRBJ1-2,.,TRBD1,TRBV2
ASSVNSGSINYGYT,TRBJ1-2,.,.,TRBV19
ASSSPGLAGAILFTDTQY,TRBJ2-3,.,TRBD2,TRBV27
ASSSFGPGELF,TRBJ2-2,.,.,TRBV27
AWKSDRGRGYT,TRBJ1-2,medium-sized,TRBD1,TRBV30
ASSQDLRYGYT,TRBJ1-2,.,.,TRBV4-1
ASSFFERNTIY,TRBJ1-3,.,.,TRBV28
ASSPWTDSNYGYT,TRBJ1-2,.,.,TRBV28
ASSLYNEETQY,TRBJ2-5,.,.,TRBV5-4
ASSLSGTGYMNYGYT,TRBJ1-2,.,TRBD1,TRBV7-2
ASSSRQGRHEQY,TRBJ2-7,once,TRBD1,TRBV5-5
ASTSEMNTEAF,TRBJ1-1,.,.,TRBV5-1
ASSPPQGAYYEQY,TRBJ2-7,once,TRBD1,TRBV6-5
ASSSPGQGSRVAF,TRBJ1-1,.,TRBD1,TRBV27
ASGVGQFNQPQH,TRBJ1-5,.,TRBD1,TRBV12-5
ASGRDGLNTEAF,TRBJ1-1,.,.,TRBV27
ASSSYLGGQADTQY,TRBJ2-3,.,.,TRBV7-2
ASSVHLGEPGAGYT,TRBJ1-2,.,.,TRBV9
ASSLDSIFKRTGENYGYT,TRBJ1-2,.,TRBD1,TRBV5-4
ASSLTGWLETQY,TRBJ2-5,.,TRBD1,TRBV7-2
ASSVVEGSDGYT,TRBJ1-2,.,.,TRBV9
ASSPRDSSYGYT,TRBJ1-2,.,TRBD1,TRBV18
ASSLGPGTGMNTEAF,TRBJ1-1,few,TRBD1,TRBV5-1
ASSKEGGPTSGNRSSYNEQF,TRBJ2-1,.,.,TRBV21-1
ASSLEGRGLYQPQH,TRBJ1-5,.,TRBD1,TRBV5-6